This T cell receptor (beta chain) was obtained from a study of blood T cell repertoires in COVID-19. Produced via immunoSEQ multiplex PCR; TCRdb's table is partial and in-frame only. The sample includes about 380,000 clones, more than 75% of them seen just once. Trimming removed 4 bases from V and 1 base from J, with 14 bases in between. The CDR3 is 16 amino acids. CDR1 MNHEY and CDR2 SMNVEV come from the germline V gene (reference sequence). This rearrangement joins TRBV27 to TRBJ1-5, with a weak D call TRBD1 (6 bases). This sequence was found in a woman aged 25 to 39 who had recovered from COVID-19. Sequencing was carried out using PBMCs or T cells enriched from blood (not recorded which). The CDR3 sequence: CASSSQGILSNQPQHF. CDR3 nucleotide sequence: TGTGCCAGCAGTTCTCAGGGGATTCTGAGCAATCAGCCCCAGCATTTT.